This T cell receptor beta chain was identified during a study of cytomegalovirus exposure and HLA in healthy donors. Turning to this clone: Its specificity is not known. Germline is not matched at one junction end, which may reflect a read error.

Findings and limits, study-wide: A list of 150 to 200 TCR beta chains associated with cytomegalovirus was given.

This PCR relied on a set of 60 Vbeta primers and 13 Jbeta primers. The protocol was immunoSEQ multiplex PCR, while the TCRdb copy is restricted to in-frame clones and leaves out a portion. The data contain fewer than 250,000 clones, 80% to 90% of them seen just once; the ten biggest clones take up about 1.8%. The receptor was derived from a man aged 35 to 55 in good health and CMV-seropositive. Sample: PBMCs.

In nucleotides, the CDR3 is TGTTCCAGCAGCTTTAGTACCGCCTTGTACTTC. Its translation is CSSSFSTALYF. This chain connects TRBV7-9 to TRBJ2-4; D is undetermined. Germline values: CDR1 SEHNR, CDR2 FQNEAQ (reference sequence). The CDR3 consists of 11 residues. Full variable domain (rest looked up from reference TRBV7-9 and TRBJ2-4): DTGVSQNPRHKITKRGQNVTFRCDPISEHNRLYWYRQTLGQGPEFLTYFQNEAQLEKSRLLSDRFSAERPKGSFSTLEIQRTEQGDSAMYLCSSSFSTALYFGAGTRLSVL.